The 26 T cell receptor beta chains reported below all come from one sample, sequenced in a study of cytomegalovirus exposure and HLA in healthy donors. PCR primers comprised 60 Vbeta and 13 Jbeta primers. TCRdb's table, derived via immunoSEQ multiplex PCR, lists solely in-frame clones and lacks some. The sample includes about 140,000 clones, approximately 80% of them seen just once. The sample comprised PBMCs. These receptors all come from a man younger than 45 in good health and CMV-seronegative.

CDR3 residues: CASRGDRLYGYTF. As DNA, the CDR3 is TGTGCCAGTAGGGGGGACAGACTCTATGGCTACACCTTC. The genes are TRBV19 and TRBJ1-2; 7 nucleotides align to TRBD1. The germline gives CDR1 LNHDA, CDR2 SQIVND (reference sequence). Trimming took 6 bases from V and 4 from J; bases not matched to a gene: 5. The CDR3 runs to 13 residues.

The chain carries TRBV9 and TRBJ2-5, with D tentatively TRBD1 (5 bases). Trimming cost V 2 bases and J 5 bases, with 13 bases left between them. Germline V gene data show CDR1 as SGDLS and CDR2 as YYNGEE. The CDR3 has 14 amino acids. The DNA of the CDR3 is TGTGCCAGCAGCGTTGAAGGGGCGCGGGAGACCCAGTACTTC. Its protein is CASSVEGARETQYF.

The CDR3 bases are TGTGCCACCAGCATTCAGGGGGCCCAAGAGACCCAGTACTTC. Protein product: CATSIQGAQETQYF. The rearrangement links TRBV15 to TRBJ2-5, with 8 bases fitting TRBD1. Germline lookup yields CDR1 LNHNV and CDR2 YYDKDF (reference sequence). The CDR3 spans 14 residues. V lost 4 bases to trimming and J lost 1 base; unmatched junction nucleotides: 2.

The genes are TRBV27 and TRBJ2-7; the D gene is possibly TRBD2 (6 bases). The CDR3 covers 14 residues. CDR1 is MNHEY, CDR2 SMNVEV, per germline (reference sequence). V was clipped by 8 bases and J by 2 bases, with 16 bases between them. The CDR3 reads CASRITSRAYEQYF. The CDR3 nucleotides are TGTGCCAGCCGTATAACTAGCCGAGCCTACGAGCAGTACTTC.

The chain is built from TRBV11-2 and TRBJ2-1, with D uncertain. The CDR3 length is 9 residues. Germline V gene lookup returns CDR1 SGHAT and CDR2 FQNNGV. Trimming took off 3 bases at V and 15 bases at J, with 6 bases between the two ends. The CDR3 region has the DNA TGTGCCAGCAGCTTCCCCTTGTTCTTC. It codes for CASSFPLFF.

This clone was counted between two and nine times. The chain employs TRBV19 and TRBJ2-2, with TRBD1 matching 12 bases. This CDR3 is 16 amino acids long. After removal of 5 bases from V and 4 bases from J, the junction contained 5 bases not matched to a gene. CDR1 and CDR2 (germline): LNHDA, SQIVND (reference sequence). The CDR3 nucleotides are TGTGCCAGTAGTGCGGGACAGGGGGCGGGCACCGGGGAGCTGTTTTTT. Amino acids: CASSAGQGAGTGELFF.

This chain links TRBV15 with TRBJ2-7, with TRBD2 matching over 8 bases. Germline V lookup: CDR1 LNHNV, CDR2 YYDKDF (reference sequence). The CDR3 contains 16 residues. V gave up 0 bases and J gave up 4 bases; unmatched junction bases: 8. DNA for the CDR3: TGTGCCACCAGCAGAGAACTAGCGGTTGGGTCTTACGAGCAGTACTTC. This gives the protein CATSRELAVGSYEQYF.

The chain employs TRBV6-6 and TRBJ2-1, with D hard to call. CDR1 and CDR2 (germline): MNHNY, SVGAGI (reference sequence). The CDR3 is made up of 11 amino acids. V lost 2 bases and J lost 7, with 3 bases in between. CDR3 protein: CASSYQNEQFF. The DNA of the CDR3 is TGTGCCAGCAGTTACCAAAATGAGCAGTTCTTC.

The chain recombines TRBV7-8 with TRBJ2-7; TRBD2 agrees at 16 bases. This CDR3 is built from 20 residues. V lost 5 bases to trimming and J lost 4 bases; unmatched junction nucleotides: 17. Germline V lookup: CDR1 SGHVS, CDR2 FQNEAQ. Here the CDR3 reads CASSAYPGVLGLAGGYEQYF. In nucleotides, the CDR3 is TGTGCCAGCAGCGCTTATCCGGGGGTTTTGGGACTAGCGGGAGGGTACGAGCAGTACTTC.

In DNA form, the CDR3 reads TGTGCCAGCGCGGACAGGTTATACGAGCAGTACTTC. Protein: CASADRLYEQYF. The rearrangement uses TRBV6-5 and TRBJ2-7; the match to TRBD1 covers 7 bases. V lost 8 bases to trimming and J lost 4 bases; unmatched junction nucleotides: 5. The CDR3 extends over 12 amino acids. From germline, CDR1 is MNHEY and CDR2 SVGAGI.

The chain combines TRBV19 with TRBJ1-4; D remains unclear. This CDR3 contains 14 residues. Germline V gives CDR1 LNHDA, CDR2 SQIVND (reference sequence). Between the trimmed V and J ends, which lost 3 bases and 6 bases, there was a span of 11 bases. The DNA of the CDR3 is TGTGCCAGTAGTATCCCGGGTTGGGATGAAAAACTGTTTTTT. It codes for CASSIPGWDEKLFF.

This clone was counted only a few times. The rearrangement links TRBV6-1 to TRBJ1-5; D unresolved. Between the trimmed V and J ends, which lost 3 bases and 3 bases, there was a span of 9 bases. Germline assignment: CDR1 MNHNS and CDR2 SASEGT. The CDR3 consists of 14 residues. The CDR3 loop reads CASSDSGYNQPQHF. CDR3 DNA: TGTGCCAGCAGTGACTCGGGGTACAATCAGCCCCAGCATTTT.

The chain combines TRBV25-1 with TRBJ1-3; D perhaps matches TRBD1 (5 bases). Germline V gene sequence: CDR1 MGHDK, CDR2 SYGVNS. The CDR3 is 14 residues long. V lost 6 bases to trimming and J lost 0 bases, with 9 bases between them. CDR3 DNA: TGTGCCAGCAGGGCGACAGCCTCTGGAAACACCATATATTTT. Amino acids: CASRATASGNTIYF.

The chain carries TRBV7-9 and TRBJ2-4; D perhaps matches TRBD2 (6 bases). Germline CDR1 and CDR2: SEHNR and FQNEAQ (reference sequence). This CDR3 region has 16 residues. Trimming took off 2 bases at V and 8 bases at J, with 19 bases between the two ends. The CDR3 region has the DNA TGTGCCAGCAGCTTAAGAGGTTCGGGGGAGATCGACATTCAGTACTTC. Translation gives CASSLRGSGEIDIQYF.

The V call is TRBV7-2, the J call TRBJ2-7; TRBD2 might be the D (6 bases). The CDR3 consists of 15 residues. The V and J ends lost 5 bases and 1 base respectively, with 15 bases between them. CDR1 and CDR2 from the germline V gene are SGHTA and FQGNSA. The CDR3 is CASSPFRAGSYEQYF. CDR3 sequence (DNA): TGTGCCAGCAGCCCGTTCAGGGCGGGATCCTACGAGCAGTACTTC.

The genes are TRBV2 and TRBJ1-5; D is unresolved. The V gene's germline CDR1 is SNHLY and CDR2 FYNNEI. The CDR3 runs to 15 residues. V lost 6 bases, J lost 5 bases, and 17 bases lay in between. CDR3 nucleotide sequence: TGTGCCAGCAGCGATAGAGTAGTAGAGTATCAGCCCCAGCATTTT. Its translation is CASSDRVVEYQPQHF.

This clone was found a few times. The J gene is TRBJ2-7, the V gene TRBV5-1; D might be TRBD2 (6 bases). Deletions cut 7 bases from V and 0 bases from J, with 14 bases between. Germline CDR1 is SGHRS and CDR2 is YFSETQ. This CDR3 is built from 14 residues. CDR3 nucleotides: TGCGCCAGCGGGTGGGACTTCGGCTCCTACGAGCAGTACTTC. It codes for CASGWDFGSYEQYF.

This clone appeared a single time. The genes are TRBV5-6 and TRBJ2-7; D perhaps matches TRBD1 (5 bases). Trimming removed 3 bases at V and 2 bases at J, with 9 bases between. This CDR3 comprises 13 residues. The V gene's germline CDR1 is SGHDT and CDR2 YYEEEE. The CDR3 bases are TGTGCCAGCAGCTCTCGACAGACCTACGAGCAGTACTTC. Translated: CASSSRQTYEQYF.

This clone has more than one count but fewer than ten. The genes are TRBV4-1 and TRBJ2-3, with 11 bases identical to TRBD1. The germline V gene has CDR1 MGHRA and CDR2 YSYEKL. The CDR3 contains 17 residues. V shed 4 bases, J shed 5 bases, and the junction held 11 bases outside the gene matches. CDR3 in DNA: TGCGCCAGCAGCCCAACCAGCGGACAGGGGGCACGAGATACGCAGTATTTT. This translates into CASSPTSGQGARDTQYF.

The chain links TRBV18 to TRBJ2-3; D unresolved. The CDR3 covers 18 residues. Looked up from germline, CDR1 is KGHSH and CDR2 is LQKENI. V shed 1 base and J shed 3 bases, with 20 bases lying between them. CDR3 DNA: TGTGCCAGCTCACCACTTCATTGGCGGAATATCGGGACAGATACGCAGTATTTT. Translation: CASSPLHWRNIGTDTQYF.

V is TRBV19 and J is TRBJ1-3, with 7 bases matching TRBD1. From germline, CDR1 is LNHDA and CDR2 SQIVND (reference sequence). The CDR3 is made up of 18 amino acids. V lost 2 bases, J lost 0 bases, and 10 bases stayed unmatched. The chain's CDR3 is CASSISWTGSSSGNTIYF. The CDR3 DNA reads TGTGCCAGTAGTATAAGCTGGACAGGAAGCTCCTCTGGAAACACCATATATTTT.

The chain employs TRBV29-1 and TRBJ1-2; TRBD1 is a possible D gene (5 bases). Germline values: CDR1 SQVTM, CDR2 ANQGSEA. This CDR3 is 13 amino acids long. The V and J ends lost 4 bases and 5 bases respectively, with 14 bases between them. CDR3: CSVGQGLSYGYTF. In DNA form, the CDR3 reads TGCAGCGTTGGGCAGGGCTTGTCTTATGGCTACACCTTC.

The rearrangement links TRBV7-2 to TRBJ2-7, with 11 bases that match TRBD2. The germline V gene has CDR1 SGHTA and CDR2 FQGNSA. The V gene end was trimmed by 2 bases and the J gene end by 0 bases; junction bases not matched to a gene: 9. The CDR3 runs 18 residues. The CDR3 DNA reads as TGTGCCAGCAGCTTAAGGGTTAGCGGGAGGGCTAACTCCTACGAGCAGTACTTC. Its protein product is CASSLRVSGRANSYEQYF.

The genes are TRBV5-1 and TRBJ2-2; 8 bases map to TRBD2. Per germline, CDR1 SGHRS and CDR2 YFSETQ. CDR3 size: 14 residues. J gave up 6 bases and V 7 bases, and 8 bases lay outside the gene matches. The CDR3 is CASAFTGGPGELFF. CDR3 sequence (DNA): TGCGCCAGCGCGTTCACGGGAGGGCCCGGGGAGCTGTTTTTT.

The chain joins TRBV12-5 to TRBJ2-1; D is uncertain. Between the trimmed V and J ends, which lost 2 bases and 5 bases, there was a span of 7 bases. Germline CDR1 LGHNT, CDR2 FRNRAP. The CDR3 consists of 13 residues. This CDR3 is CASGLYYDNEQFF. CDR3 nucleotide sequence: TGTGCTAGTGGTTTGTACTACGACAATGAGCAGTTCTTC.

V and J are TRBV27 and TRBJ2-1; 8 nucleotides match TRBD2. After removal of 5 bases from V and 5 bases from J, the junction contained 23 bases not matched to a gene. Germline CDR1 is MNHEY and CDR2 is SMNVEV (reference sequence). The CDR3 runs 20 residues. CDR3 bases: TGTGCCAGCAGTCTCCGAGGGACTAGTATTTCGTTAGGGCTGGACAATGAGCAGTTCTTC. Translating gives CASSLRGTSISLGLDNEQFF.